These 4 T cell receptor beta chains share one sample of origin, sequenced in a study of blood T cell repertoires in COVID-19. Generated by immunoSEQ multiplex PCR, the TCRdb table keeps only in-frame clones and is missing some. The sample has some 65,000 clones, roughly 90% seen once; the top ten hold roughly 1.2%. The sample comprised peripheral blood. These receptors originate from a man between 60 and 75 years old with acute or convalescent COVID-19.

The chain's CDR3 is CASSPGGTGGGEQFF. The CDR3, as DNA: TGCGCCAGCAGCCCAGGCGGGACAGGGGGCGGTGAGCAGTTCTTC. The chain joins TRBV5-1 to TRBJ2-1, with 12 bases matching TRBD1. The CDR3 sequence is 15 residues long. Germline trimming cut 4 bases from V and 9 bases from J; bases unmatched to any gene: 8. CDR1 SGHRS and CDR2 YFSETQ come from the germline V gene.

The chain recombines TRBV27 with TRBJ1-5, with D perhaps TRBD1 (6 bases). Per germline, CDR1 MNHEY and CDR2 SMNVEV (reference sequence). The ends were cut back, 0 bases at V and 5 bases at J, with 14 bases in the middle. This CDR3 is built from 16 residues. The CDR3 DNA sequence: TGTGCCAGCAGTTTATCCTCCGGGACACCTCATCAGCCCCAGCATTTT. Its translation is CASSLSSGTPHQPQHF.

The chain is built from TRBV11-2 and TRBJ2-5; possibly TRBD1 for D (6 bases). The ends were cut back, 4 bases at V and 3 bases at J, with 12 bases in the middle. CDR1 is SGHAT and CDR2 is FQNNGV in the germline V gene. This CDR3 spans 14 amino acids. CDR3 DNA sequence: TGTGCCAGCAGCTCTACGGACAGAGAAGAGACCCAGTACTTC. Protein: CASSSTDREETQYF.

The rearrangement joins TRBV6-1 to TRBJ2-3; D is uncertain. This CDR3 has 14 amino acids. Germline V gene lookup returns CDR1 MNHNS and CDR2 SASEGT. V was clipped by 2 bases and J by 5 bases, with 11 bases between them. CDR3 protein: CASSEYQPGDTQYF. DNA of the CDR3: TGTGCCAGCAGTGAATACCAACCCGGAGATACGCAGTATTTT.